This T cell receptor beta chain was sequenced for a study of control samples from healthy donors and cancer patients. Clones were read by immunoSEQ multiplex PCR, and TCRdb kept only the in-frame ones, dropping some. The sample records tens of thousands of clones, 70% to 90% being singletons. CDR3 length equals 14 residues. V lost 1 base, J lost 0 bases, and 4 bases lay in between. Germline CDR1 LGHNA, CDR2 YSLEER. The sample taken for sequencing was blood. This rearrangement joins TRBV4-3 to TRBJ2-4; D is uncertain. This TCR derives from a man in his fifties in good health. This chain's CDR3 is CASSQGGAKNIQYF. The CDR3 nucleotides are TGCGCCAGCAGCCAAGGTGGAGCCAAAAACATTCAGTACTTC.